The 8 T cell receptor beta chains below all came from one sample that was sequenced in a study of human T cells and chemical hapten exposure. TCRdb processed the RACE reads anew with MiXCR; each CDR3 protein has one entry. The sample carries tens of thousands of distinct CDR3 sequences, roughly 12% recorded once. As to time point: pre-sensitization, week 0. Documented treatment: therapeutic diphenylcyclopropenone sensitization with weekly scalp DPC. The material sequenced was whole blood, taken in connection with sensitization to the hapten diphenylcyclopropenone (DPC). Receptor source: a woman in her 30s with alopecia areata. Some clones in this sample may be carry-over from other donors' samples.

Many counts were recorded for this clonotype. The CDR3 is CASSQWGQCTDTQYF. The CDR3, as DNA: TGCGCCAGCAGTCAATGGGGACAATGCACAGATACGCAGTATTTT. The gene calls are TRBV23-1 and TRBJ2-3; D is perhaps TRBD1 (6 bases). TRBV23-1 qualifies as an ORF whose function is uncertain. V was shortened by 1 base and J by 1 base, with 9 bases between the two germline ends. This CDR3 contains 15 residues.

The sample holds many counts of this clonotype. The chain links TRBV20-1 to TRBJ1-3; tentatively, D is TRBD1 (5 bases). The germline CDR1 and CDR2 sequences are DFQATT and SNEGSKA (reference sequence). Trimming took 5 bases from V and 0 from J, leaving 11 bases between them. There are 14 residues in the CDR3. This CDR3 reads CSAHTGVSGNTIYF. The CDR3 DNA reads TGCAGTGCTCACACAGGAGTCTCTGGAAACACCATATATTTT.

The chain has TRBV15 and TRBJ2-5, with 9 positions matching TRBD2. Germline V gene sequence: CDR1 LNHNV, CDR2 YYDKDF (reference sequence). CDR3 length equals 15 residues. V shed 4 bases, J shed 2 bases, and the junction held 5 bases outside the gene matches. The CDR3 here is CATSIRLADQETQYF. Here the CDR3 DNA reads TGTGCCACCAGCATCAGACTAGCGGATCAAGAGACCCAGTACTTC.

A word on this clonotype: A much more abundant neighbour one base away suggests this may be a read error. The chain employs TRBV24-1 and TRBJ1-1; 7 bases fit TRBD1. This CDR3 is built from 12 residues. Germline CDR1 reads KGHDR; CDR2 reads SFDVKD. The CDR3 region has the DNA TGTGCCATCAGTGATAGGGGACAGCGGGTTTTCTTT. Translation: CAISDRGQRVFF.

In this sample, this clonotype turned up a few times. This chain links TRBV9 with TRBJ2-1, with D possibly matching TRBD2 (6 bases). V dropped 0 bases and J dropped 9 bases, with 13 bases sitting between them. CDR3 length: 14 amino acids. Germline CDR1 SGDLS, CDR2 YYNGEE. The CDR3 here is CASSVDRRGSEQFF. CDR3 nucleotide sequence: TGTGCCAGCAGCGTAGACAGGCGGGGTAGTGAGCAGTTCTTC.

The table lists this clonotype with a few counts. J is TRBJ2-1 and V is TRBV20-1; 7 bases line up with TRBD2. Per germline, CDR1 DFQATT and CDR2 SNEGSKA (reference sequence). Germline trimming cut 2 bases from V and 4 bases from J; bases unmatched to any gene: 5. The CDR3 loop spans 14 amino acids. The CDR3 region has the DNA TGCAGTGCTAGAAAGTCTAGCGGTTACAATGAGCAGTTCTTC. This encodes CSARKSSGYNEQFF.

This clonotype was observed at least ten times. This rearrangement joins TRBV7-2 to TRBJ2-3; no clear D gene. The CDR3 length is 13 residues. V lost 4 bases and J lost 1, with 6 bases in between. Germline CDR1 and CDR2: SGHTA and FQGNSA. This chain's CDR3 is CASSSRRTDTQYF. The CDR3 DNA is TGTGCCAGCAGCTCGCGCCGCACAGATACGCAGTATTTT.

The chain couples TRBV29-1 to TRBJ1-4; D remains unclear. V shed 5 bases and J shed 0 bases, with 7 bases lying between them. This CDR3 spans 13 amino acids. Germline CDR1 SQVTM, CDR2 ANQGSEA. In DNA, the CDR3 is TGCAGCGTTAGGCTTACAACTAATGAAAAACTGTTTTTT. Translated, it gives CSVRLTTNEKLFF. Filled out from reference TRBV29-1 and TRBJ1-4, the complete variable domain reads SAVISQKPSRDICQRGTSLTIQCQVDSQVTMMFWYRQQPGQSLTLIATANQGSEATYESGFVIDKFPISRPNLTFSTLTVSNMSPEDSSIYLCSVRLTTNEKLFFGSGTQLSVL.